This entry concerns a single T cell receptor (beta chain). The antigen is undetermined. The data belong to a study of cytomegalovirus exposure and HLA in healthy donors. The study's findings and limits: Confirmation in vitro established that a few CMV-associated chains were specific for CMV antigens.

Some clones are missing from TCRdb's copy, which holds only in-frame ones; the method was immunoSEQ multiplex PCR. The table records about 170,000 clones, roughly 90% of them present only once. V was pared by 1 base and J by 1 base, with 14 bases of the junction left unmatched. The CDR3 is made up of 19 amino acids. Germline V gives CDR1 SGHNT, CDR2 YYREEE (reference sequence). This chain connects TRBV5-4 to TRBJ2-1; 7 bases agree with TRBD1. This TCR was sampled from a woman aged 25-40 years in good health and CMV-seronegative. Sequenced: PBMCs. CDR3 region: CASSLWGQKGTTSYNEQFF. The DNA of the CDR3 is TGTGCCAGCAGCTTGTGGGGACAGAAGGGGACGACGTCCTACAATGAGCAGTTCTTC. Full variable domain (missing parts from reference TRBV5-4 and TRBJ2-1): ETGVTQSPTHLIKTRGQQVTLRCSSQSGHNTVSWYQQALGQGPQFIFQYYREEENGRGNFPPRFSGLQFPNYSSELNVNALELDDSALYLCASSLWGQKGTTSYNEQFFGPGTRLTVL.